This TCR beta chain was sequenced in a study of blood T cell repertoires in COVID-19. Study summary: Sites across the United States, Italy and Spain contributed samples from acute and convalescent COVID-19. From T cells, B-cell-depleted T cells, or PBMCs came the material, which was cDNA or gDNA.

The CDR3 has 13 residues. The J segment lost 6 bases and the V segment lost 7 bases, leaving 3 bases of the junction unmatched. The germline V gene encodes CDR1 LNHDA and CDR2 SQIVND (reference sequence). Original analysis: By means of reference gene primer amplification, nucleated cell counts were estimated. Some clones are missing from TCRdb's copy, which holds only in-frame ones; the method was immunoSEQ multiplex PCR. Clone size and the V and J calls come from that table; the DNA yielded D and trimming. The table has about 62,000 clones, roughly 88% seen once. The TCR was taken from a woman older than 75 with acute or convalescent COVID-19. The chain combines TRBV19 with TRBJ1-5; 10 bases match TRBD1. The sequenced material came from peripheral blood. This chain's CDR3 is CASKGQGGQPQHF. The CDR3 region has the DNA TGTGCCAGTAAAGGACAGGGGGGTCAGCCCCAGCATTTT.